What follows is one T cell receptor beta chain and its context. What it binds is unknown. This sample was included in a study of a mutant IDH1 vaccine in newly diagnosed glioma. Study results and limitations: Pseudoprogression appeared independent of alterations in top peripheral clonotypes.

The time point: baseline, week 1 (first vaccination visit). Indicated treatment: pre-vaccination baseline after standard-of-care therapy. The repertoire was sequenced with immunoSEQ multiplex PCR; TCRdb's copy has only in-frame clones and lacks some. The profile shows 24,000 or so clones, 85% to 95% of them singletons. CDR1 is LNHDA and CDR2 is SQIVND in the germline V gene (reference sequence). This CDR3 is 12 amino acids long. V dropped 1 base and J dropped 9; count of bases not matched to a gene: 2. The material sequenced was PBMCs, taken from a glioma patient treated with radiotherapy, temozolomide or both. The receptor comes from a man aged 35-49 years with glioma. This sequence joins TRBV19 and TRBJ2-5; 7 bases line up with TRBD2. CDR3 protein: CASSIVGRAQYF. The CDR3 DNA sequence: TGTGCCAGTAGTATAGTGGGGAGGGCCCAGTACTTC.